Listed below are T cell receptor beta chains from one sample, sequenced in a study of blood T cell repertoires in COVID-19. Generated by immunoSEQ multiplex PCR, the TCRdb table keeps only in-frame clones and is missing some. The repertoire has about 400,000 clones, 88% of them found once; the top ten carry 0.95% to 1%. The source material was PBMCs or T cells enriched from blood (not recorded which). The receptors shown here come from a woman between 25 and 40 years old with acute COVID-19. The CDR3 runs from the conserved cysteine through the conserved F or W.

j_gene	v_gene	CDR3aa
TRBJ2-3	TRBV4-1	CASSQTQGTAHTQYF
TRBJ1-2	TRBV6-4	CASSTGLDYGYTF
TRBJ1-3	TRBV9	CASSVVSGSGNTIYF
TRBJ1-6	TRBV2	CASSSRQDELVSPLHF
TRBJ1-1	TRBV10-3	CAISPRGETEAFF
TRBJ2-7	TRBV3-1/TRBV3-2	CASSQGQGYEQYF
TRBJ2-3	TRBV29-1	CSVVFSDTQYF
TRBJ1-5	TRBV9	CASSGGRGESQHF
TRBJ1-1	TRBV27	CASSFLGQENTEAFF
TRBJ2-3	TRBV6-1	CASSGQVSTSTDTQYF
TRBJ1-6	TRBV24-1	CATSDLGQGVRGSPLHF
TRBJ1-2	TRBV9	CASSASRQVPLSYTF
TRBJ2-2	TRBV2	CASSGGRGTGELFF
TRBJ1-3	TRBV5-1	CASSPGTTGNTIYF
TRBJ2-7	TRBV19	CASSPNPGSGYEQYF
TRBJ2-3	TRBV24-1	CATSDRLAGARTDTQYF
TRBJ2-3	TRBV5-1	CASSGGDVTDTQYF
TRBJ1-4	TRBV3-1/TRBV3-2	CASSQGQGTTNEKLFF
TRBJ1-4	TRBV5-8	CASSYKFQGQGCEKLFF
TRBJ2-2	TRBV28	CASTTGIGNTGELFF
TRBJ1-6	TRBV10-3	CAISDGTSARSPLHF
TRBJ1-2	TRBV30	CAWSGDRAGGYTF
TRBJ2-1	TRBV3-1/TRBV3-2	CASSQPTNSGNEQFF
TRBJ1-3	TRBV3-1/TRBV3-2	CASSRQGGNTIYF
TRBJ2-3	TRBV6-5	CASMSSGGTDTQYF
TRBJ1-5	TRBV6-2/TRBV6-3	CASSYSQVFHQPQHF
TRBJ2-7	TRBV4-3	CASSHTVAPGEQYF
TRBJ1-3	TRBV28	CASSLLPTGDSGNTIYF
TRBJ1-2	TRBV5-1	CASSLAAGQVDYGYTF
TRBJ2-1	TRBV5-1	CASSLEGDTYNEQFF
TRBJ2-3	TRBV9	CASSVVGATDTQYF
TRBJ1-1	TRBV18	CASSPWTSNTEAFF
TRBJ2-3	TRBV5-1	CASSLRADTQYF
TRBJ2-7	TRBV18	CASSPGLPVYEQYF
TRBJ2-3	TRBV2	CASSEGFVAKSTDTQYF
TRBJ2-7	TRBV2	CAIFSGGHPYEQYF
TRBJ1-3	TRBV7-9	CASSLGAVNIYF
TRBJ2-7	TRBV27	CASSLETGPYEQYF
TRBJ1-2	TRBV19	CASKASLNRPNYGYTF
TRBJ2-7	TRBV7-2	CASSKGSYEQYF
TRBJ1-1	TRBV12-3/TRBV12-4	CASSLSGVGAFF
TRBJ2-7	TRBV2	CASSEFRSPGTYYEQYF
TRBJ2-3	TRBV30	CAWSVLSQQITQYF
TRBJ2-1	TRBV7-3	CASSRDRGNEQFF
TRBJ2-1	TRBV7-3	CASSLTVSESSYNEQFF
TRBJ2-2	TRBV12-5	CASGLVSGVNTGELFF
TRBJ1-1	TRBV24-1	CATAAAGIPEAFF
TRBJ2-7	TRBV5-4	CASSLGGTGNEQYF
TRBJ1-1	TRBV19	CASSIEGVNTEAFF
TRBJ2-5	TRBV7-2	CASSLSRGRETQYF
TRBJ1-2	TRBV30	CAWRGGDGYTF
TRBJ1-1	TRBV10-1	CASRAGGVNTEAFF
TRBJ2-2	TRBV19	CASSNHPGQGFGELFF
TRBJ2-7	TRBV19	CASSIGGEWNYEQYF
TRBJ1-3	TRBV19	CASSIFLQGTSGNTIYF